Included here is one T cell receptor (beta chain) sequence, with context. This clonotype has more than one count but fewer than ten. It lacks a known antigen. Base qualities are not provided; no much larger clone lies one nucleotide away. This entry is derived from a study of T and B cells in COVID-19 patients (dated by TCRdb to 2019 to 2021). Study-level background: Using TRB and IGH repertoire sequencing of peripheral blood, the study characterized adaptive immunity in COVID-19 patients who had active infection or had recovered. A recovered cohort was made up of 15 to 19 patients contributing 20 samples, mostly after mild to moderate COVID-19 managed as outpatients. A median age of roughly 31 years was recorded in the recovered cohort versus about 70 years in the active-infection cohort. Of the approximately 19 patients in the active-infection cohort, about eleven were critically ill and needed mechanical ventilation or ECMO. Comorbidities linked to unfavorable COVID-19 outcome were present in nine tenths of the roughly 20 patients in the active-infection cohort. The repository of TCR and BCR sequences included 69 time points from 35 to 40 patients, and more than 7 million TCR sequences were analysed. Two patients belonged to both the recovered and active cohorts because samples were available from active disease and after recovery. An age-matched reference group of a few dozen healthy donors negative for COVID-19 antibodies served as the comparison for repertoire analyses. As many as 9 follow-up blood samples were collected from each patient, and in some individuals these samples spanned different disease stages. Summary of the overall study and its limitations: The cohort was considered too small for HLA contributions to COVID-19 susceptibility or severity to be assessed. It was stated that prospective validation of the reported TCR clusters was required before the clusters could be put to clinical use. The recovered cohort had roughly 2,300 exclusive TCR clusters, including about 34 low-pGen clusters. TRB repertoires were highly clonal in active COVID-19, whereas diversity and richness at recovery rose above healthy donor levels. Specific T cell subsets (CD4+/Treg/CD8+) and sorted SARS-CoV-2-responsive or tetramer+ T cells had not yet been sequenced, and these experiments were ongoing. Patients with COVID-19 were reported to show strongly skewed TRBV/TRBJ gene usage. Few blood samples were available from mildly ill patients while symptoms were present or from severe cases at early time points.

Genomic DNA extracted from blood, in amounts of roughly 230-550 ng, served as the starting material for amplifying TRB repertoires. Sequencer: Illumina MiSeq. TRB rearrangements were amplified by multiplex PCR with BIOMED2 TRB-A/B primer pools. Illumina-compatible adapters and 7-nucleotide sample barcodes were attached to the amplicons in two consecutive PCRs. All library PCRs used Phusion HS II polymerase. The amplicons were purified from gel with the NucleoSpin Gel and PCR Clean-up kit, measured on Qubit, and then pooled at approximately 4.4 nM. The quality of the amplicon pool was checked on an Agilent 2100 Bioanalyzer prior to Illumina next-generation sequencing. The paper's data handling went like this. Annotation of TRB rearrangements was performed with MiXCR 3.0.8 using the default MiXCR reference library. Non-productive reads and sequences with fewer than 2 reads were excluded, and each unique CDR3 nucleotide sequence counted as one clone. R 3.5.1 was used to calculate clonality, diversity, richness and V-J gene usage. GLIPH2 was used to cluster TCRs by CDR3 similarity, and OLGA was used to calculate generation probabilities. GLIPH2 clusters were kept only when the clusters contained at least four unique TCR clonotypes present in at least three individuals. The public reads were reanalyzed by TCRdb: fastp trimming at Q25, MiXCR alignment, in-frame beta chains only. Records with the same CDR3 protein are collapsed into one entry carrying the most frequent genes and DNA. The V and J calls come from TCRdb's annotation, not from the publication. The sample records under 3,000 distinct CDR3 sequences, 25% of which are singletons. About two thirds of the sample goes to the ten largest clones.

CDR1 and CDR2 were assigned from the germline V gene as WSHSY and SAAADI. Trimming at the junction amounts to 4 bases on V and 0 bases on J, and the germline ends lie 25 bases apart. The CDR3 goes from the cysteine to the phenylalanine over 20 residues. Kept here is only the CDR3 DNA, which spans 60 bases and is read in frame from base 1. Recombination connected TRBV10-2 to TRBJ2-1; the D region possibly corresponds to TRBD1 (6 bases align). The sequenced sample was blood. The receptor's source is a human donor with active COVID-19. The nucleotides read TGCGCCAGCAGTGCCAACAGGGTTTCGACCGGACTTAGCTCCTACAATGAGCAGTTCTTC. It encodes CASSANRVSTGLSSYNEQFF.